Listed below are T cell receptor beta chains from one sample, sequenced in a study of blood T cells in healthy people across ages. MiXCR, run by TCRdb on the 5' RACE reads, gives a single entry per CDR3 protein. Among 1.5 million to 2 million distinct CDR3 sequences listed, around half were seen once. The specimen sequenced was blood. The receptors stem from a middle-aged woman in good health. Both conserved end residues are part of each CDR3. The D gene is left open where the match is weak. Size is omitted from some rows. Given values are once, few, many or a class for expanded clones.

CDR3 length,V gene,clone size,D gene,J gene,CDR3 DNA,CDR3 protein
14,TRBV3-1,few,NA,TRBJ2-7,TGTGCCAGCAGCCAAGAAGGTCGCACCCTCGAGCAGTACTTC,CASSQEGRTLEQYF
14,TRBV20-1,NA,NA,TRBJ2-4,TGCAGTGCTAGTGTCCGTGTAGCCAAAAACATTCAGTACTTC,CSASVRVAKNIQYF
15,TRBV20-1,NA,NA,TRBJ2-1,TGCAGTGCTAGAGATTGGCCTACCTACTACAATGAGCAGTTCTTC,CSARDWPTYYNEQFF
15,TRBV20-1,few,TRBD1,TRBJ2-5,TGCAGTGCCTCTTCCTCGACAGGGGCACGCGAGACCCAGTACTTC,CSASSSTGARETQYF
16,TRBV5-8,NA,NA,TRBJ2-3,TGTGCCAGCAGCTCCTCCGGGAATTTAATCACAGATACGCAGTATTTT,CASSSSGNLITDTQYF
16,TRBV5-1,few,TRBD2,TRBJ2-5,TGCGCCAGCAGCTTGGCGAGCGGGGGGTACCAAGAGACCCAGTACTTC,CASSLASGGYQETQYF
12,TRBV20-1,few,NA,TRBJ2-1,TGCAGTGCTAGAGATTGGAGTAATGAGCAGTTCTTC,CSARDWSNEQFF
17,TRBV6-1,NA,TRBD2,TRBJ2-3,TGTGCCAGCAGCCCGGTACTTAGCGGGTCATACACAGATACGCAGTATTTT,CASSPVLSGSYTDTQYF
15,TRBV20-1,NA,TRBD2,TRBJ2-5,TGCAGTGCTCCTACTAGCGGGGGGCGAAGCGAGACCCAGTACTTC,CSAPTSGGRSETQYF
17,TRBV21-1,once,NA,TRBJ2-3,TGTGCCAGCAGCCTCGACGGACCCCGGGCTCGCACAGATACGCAGTATTTT,CASSLDGPRARTDTQYF
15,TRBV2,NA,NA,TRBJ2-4,TGTGCCAGCAGTGTTCGGGGTATTGCCAAAAACATTCAGTACTTC,CASSVRGIAKNIQYF
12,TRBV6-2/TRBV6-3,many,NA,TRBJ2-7,TGTGCCAGCGGGGACGCATCCTACGAGCAGTACTTC,CASGDASYEQYF
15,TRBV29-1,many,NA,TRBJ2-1,TGCAGCGTTGACCCTAGCGCTAGCTCCTACAATGAGCAGTTCTTC,CSVDPSASSYNEQFF
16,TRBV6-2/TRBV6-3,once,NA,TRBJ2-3,TGTGCCAGCAGGCCTGTATTGGGCGGCAGCACAGATACGCAGTATTTT,CASRPVLGGSTDTQYF
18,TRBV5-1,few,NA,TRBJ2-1,TGCGCCAGCAGCTCCTGGGGGGTGACAGGGACATCCTACAATGAGCAGTTCTTC,CASSSWGVTGTSYNEQFF
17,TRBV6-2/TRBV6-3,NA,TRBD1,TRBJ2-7,TGTGCCAGCAGTTACGGGTGCGGGGGACAGGGTAATTACGAGCAGTACTTC,CASSYGCGGQGNYEQYF
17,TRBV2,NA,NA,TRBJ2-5,TGTGCCAGCAGCGACACCCGCAGACAAGATTACCAAGAGACCCAGTACTTC,CASSDTRRQDYQETQYF
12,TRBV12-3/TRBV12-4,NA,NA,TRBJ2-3,TGTGCCAGCAACATCGGGGCAGATACGGAGTATTTT,CASNIGADTEYF
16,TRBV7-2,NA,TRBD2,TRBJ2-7,TGTGCCAGCAGCTTAGCGCCTAGCGGGGGGGAGTACGAGCAGTACTTC,CASSLAPSGGEYEQYF
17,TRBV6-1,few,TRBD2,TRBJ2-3,TGTGCCAGCTACCCGGGACTAGCGGGGGGTAGCACAGATACGCAGTATTTT,CASYPGLAGGSTDTQYF
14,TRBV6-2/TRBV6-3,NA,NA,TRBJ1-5,TGTGCCAGCCGGGGATACGTGAGCAATCAGCCCCAGCATTTT,CASRGYVSNQPQHF
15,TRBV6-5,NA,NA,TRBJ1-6,TGTGCCAGCACCCCAGGGCGGAACTTTGGTTCACCCCTCCACTTT,CASTPGRNFGSPLHF
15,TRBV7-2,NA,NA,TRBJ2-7,TGTGCCAGCAGCTCCGGAGGTGGGTCAGGGTACGAGCAGTACTTC,CASSSGGGSGYEQYF
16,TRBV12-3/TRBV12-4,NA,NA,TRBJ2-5,TGTGCCAGCAGTTTGGGGCCAGGTCTCTTCAAAGAGACCCAGTACTTC,CASSLGPGLFKETQYF
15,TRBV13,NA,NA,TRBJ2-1,TGTGCCAGCAACTACGGGGGCGCGGGGTACAATGAGCAGTTCTTC,CASNYGGAGYNEQFF
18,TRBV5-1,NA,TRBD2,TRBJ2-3,TGCGCCAGCAGCTCGGGACTAGCGGGGTTCAACGGCACAGATACGCAGTATTTT,CASSSGLAGFNGTDTQYF
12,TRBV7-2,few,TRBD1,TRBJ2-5,TGTGCCACTCAGGGGGCGTCGGAGACTCAGTACTTC,CATQGASETQYF
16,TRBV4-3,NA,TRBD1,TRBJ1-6,TGCGCCAGCAGCCCAAGGAGGACAGGGTATAATTCACCCCTCCACTTT,CASSPRRTGYNSPLHF
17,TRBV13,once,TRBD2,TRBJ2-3,TGTGCCAGCAGCCCCCCTCTAAGCGGGGTCGGGGAGGATACGCAGTATTTT,CASSPPLSGVGEDTQYF
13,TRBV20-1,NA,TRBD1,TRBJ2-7,TGCAGTGCCCCCTCGGACAGGGTCAACGAGCAGTACTTC,CSAPSDRVNEQYF